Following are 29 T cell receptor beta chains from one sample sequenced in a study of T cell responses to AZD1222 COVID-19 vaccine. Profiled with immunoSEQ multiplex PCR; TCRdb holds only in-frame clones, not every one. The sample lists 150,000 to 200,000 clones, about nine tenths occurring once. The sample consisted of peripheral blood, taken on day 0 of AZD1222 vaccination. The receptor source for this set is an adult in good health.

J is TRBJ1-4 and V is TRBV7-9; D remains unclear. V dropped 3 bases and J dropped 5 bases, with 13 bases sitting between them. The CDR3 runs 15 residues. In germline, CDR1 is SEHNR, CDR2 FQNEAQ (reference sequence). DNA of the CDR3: TGTGCCAGCAGCTTGCCTTCGTTTGGGAATGAAAAACTGTTTTTT. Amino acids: CASSLPSFGNEKLFF.

This CDR3 reads CALTPRDRSYEQYF. The CDR3 coding sequence is TGTGCCTTGACTCCCCGGGACAGGTCCTACGAGCAGTACTTC. This sequence joins TRBV30 and TRBJ2-7; 8 bases fit TRBD1. This CDR3 spans 14 amino acids. Per the germline V gene, CDR1 is GTSNPN and CDR2 is SVGIG (reference sequence). Germline trimming cut 7 bases from V and 1 base from J; bases unmatched to any gene: 9.

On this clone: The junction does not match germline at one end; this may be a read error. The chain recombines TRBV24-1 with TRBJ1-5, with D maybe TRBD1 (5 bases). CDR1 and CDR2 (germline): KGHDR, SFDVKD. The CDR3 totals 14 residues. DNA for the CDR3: TGTACCACCAGTGACCCGGCCCTGGGGGAGCCCCAGCATTTT. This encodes CTTSDPALGEPQHF.

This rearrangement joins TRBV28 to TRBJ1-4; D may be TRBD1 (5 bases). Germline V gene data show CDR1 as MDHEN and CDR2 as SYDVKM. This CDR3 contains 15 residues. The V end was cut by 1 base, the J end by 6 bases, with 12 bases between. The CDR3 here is CASSLSGRAYEKLFF. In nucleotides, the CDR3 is TGTGCCAGCAGTTTATCAGGCAGGGCTTATGAAAAACTGTTTTTT. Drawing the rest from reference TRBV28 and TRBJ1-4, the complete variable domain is DVKVTQSSRYLVKRTGEKVFLECVQDMDHENMFWYRQDPGLGLRLIYFSYDVKMKEKGDIPEGYSVSREKKERFSLILESASTNQTSMYLCASSLSGRAYEKLFFGSGTQLSVL.

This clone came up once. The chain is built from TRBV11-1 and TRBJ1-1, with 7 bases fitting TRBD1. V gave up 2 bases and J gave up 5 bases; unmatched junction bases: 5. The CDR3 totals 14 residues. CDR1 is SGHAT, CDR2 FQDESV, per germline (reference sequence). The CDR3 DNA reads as TGTGCCAGCAGCTTAAGACAGGGTGGGACTGAAGCTTTCTTT. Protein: CASSLRQGGTEAFF.

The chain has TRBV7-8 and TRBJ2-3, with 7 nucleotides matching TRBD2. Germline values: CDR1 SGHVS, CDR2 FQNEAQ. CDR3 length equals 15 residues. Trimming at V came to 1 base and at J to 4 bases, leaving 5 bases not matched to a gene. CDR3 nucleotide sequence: TGTGCCAGCAGCTTAGGGTGGGGAGGGCCAGATACGCAGTATTTT. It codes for CASSLGWGGPDTQYF.

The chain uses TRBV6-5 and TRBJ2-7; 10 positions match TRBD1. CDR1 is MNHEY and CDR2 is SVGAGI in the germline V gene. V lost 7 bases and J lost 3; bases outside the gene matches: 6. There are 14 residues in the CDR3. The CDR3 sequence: CASKKGTGDYEQYF. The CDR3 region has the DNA TGTGCCAGCAAAAAAGGGACAGGGGACTACGAGCAGTACTTC.

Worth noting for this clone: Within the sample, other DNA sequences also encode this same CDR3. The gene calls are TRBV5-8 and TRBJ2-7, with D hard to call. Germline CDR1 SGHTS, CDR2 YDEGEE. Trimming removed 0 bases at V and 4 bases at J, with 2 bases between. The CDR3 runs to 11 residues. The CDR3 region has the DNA TGTGCCAGCAGCTTGGGGTACGAGCAGTACTTC. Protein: CASSLGYEQYF. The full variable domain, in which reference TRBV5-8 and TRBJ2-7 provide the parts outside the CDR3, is EAGVTQSPTHLIKTRGQQATLRCSPISGHTSVYWYQQALGLGLQFLLWYDEGEERNRGNFPPRFSGRQFPNYSSELNVNALELEDSALYLCASSLGYEQYFGPGTRLTVT.

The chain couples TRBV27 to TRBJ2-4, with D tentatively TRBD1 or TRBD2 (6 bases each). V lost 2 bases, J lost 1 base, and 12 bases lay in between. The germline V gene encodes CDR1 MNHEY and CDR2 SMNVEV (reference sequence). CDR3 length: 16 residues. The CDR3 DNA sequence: TGTGCCAGCAGTTTAAGGGGGGCTTGGGCCAAAAACATTCAGTACTTC. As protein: CASSLRGAWAKNIQYF.

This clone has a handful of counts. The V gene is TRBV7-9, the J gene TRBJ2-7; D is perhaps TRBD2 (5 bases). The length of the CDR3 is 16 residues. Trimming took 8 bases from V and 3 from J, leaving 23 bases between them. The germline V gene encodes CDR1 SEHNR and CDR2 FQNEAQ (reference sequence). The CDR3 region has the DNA TGTGCCAGCCCAACAATCGGGATCCGCCGGGGCTACGAGCAGTACTTC. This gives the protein CASPTIGIRRGYEQYF.

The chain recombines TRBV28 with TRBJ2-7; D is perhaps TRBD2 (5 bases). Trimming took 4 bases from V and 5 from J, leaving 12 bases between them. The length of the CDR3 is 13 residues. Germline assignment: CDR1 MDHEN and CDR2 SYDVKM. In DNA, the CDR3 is TGTGCCAGCAGTTCCGGGAAGGGAAACGAGCAGTACTTC. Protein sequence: CASSSGKGNEQYF.

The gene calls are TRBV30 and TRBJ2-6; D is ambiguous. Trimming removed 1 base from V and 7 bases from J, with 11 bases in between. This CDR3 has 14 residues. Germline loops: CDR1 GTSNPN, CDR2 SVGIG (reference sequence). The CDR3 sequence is CAWSEHFGANVLTF. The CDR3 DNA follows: TGTGCCTGGAGTGAACATTTTGGAGCCAACGTCCTGACTTTC.

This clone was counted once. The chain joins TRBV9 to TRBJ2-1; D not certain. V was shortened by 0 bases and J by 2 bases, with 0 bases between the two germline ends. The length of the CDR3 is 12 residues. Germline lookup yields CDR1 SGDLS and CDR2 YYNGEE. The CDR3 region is CASSVAYNEQFF. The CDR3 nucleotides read TGTGCCAGCAGCGTAGCCTACAATGAGCAGTTCTTC. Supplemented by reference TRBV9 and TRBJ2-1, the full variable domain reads DSGVTQTPKHLITATGQRVTLRCSPRSGDLSVYWYQQSLDQGLQFLIQYYNGEERAKGNILERFSAQQFPDLHSELNLSSLELGDSALYFCASSVAYNEQFFGPGTRLTVL.

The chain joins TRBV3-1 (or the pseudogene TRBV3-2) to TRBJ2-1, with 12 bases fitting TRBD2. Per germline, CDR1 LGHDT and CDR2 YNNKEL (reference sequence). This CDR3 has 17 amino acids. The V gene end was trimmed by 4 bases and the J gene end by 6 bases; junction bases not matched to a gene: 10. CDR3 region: CASSPRPSSGGANEQFF. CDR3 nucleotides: TGTGCCAGCAGCCCGCGCCCATCTAGCGGGGGGGCCAATGAGCAGTTCTTC.

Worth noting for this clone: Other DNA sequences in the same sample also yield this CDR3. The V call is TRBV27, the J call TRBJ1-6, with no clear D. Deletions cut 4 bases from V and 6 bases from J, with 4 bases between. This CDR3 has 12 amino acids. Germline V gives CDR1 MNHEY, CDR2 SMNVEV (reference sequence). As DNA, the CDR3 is TGTGCCAGCAGTTATACTAATTCACCCCTCCACTTT. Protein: CASSYTNSPLHF.

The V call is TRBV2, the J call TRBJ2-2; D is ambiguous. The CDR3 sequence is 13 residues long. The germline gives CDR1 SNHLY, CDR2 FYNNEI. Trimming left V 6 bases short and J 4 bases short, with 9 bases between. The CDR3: CASRRSLTGELFF. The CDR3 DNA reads TGTGCCAGCAGGCGAAGCCTCACCGGGGAGCTGTTTTTT.

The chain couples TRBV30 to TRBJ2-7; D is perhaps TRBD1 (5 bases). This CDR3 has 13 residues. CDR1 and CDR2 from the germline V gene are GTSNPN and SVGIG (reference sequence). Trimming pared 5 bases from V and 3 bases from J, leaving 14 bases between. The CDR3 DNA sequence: TGTGCCTGGCGTCCAGGGTCGCGCTACGAGCAGTACTTC. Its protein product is CAWRPGSRYEQYF.

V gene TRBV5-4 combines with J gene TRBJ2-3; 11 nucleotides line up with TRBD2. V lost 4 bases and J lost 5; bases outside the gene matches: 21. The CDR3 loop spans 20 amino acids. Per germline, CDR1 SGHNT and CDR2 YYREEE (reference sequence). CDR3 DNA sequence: TGTGCCAGCAGCCACTCGAGGCTAGCGGGAGGCACAACAAACCAAGATACGCAGTATTTT. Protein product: CASSHSRLAGGTTNQDTQYF. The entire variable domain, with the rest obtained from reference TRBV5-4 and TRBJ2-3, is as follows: ETGVTQSPTHLIKTRGQQVTLRCSSQSGHNTVSWYQQALGQGPQFIFQYYREEENGRGNFPPRFSGLQFPNYSSELNVNALELDDSALYLCASSHSRLAGGTTNQDTQYFGPGTRLTVL.

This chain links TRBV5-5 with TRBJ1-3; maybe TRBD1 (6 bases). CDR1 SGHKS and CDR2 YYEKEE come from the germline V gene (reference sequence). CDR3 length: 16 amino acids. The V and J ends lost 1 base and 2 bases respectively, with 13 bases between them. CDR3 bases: TGTGCCAGCAGCTTGTCAGGACAGCGCACTGGAAACACCATATATTTT. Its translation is CASSLSGQRTGNTIYF.

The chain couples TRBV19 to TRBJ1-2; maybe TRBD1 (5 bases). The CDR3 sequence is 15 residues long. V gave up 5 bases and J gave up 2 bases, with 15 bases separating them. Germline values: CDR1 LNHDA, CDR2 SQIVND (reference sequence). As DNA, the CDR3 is TGTGCCAGTAGTCGGAAAAGGGACTTGAACTATGGCTACACCTTC. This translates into CASSRKRDLNYGYTF.

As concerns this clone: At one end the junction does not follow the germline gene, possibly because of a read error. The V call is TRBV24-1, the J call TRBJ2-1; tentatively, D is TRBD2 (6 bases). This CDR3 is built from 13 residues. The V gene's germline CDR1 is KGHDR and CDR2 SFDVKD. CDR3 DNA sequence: TGTGCCACCCGTGATGTTGGGGGAGGTGAGCAGTTCTTC. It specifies CATRDVGGGEQFF.

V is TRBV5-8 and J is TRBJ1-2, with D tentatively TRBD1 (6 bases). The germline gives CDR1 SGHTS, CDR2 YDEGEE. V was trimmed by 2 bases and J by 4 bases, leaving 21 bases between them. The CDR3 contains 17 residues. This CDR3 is CASSFGGTSIPIYGYTF. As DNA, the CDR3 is TGTGCCAGCAGCTTCGGTGGGACATCCATTCCGATCTATGGCTACACCTTC.

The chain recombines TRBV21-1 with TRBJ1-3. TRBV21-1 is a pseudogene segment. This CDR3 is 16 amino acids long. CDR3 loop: CASSKDRGLAGNTIYF. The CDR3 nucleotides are TGTGCCAGCAGCAAAGATCGGGGATTAGCTGGAAACACCATATATTTT.

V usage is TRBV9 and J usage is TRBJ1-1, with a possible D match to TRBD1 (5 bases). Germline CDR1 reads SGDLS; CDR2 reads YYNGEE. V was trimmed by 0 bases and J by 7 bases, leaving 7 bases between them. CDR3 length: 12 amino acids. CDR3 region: CASSVGGGEAFF. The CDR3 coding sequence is TGTGCCAGCAGCGTAGGTGGGGGTGAAGCTTTCTTT.

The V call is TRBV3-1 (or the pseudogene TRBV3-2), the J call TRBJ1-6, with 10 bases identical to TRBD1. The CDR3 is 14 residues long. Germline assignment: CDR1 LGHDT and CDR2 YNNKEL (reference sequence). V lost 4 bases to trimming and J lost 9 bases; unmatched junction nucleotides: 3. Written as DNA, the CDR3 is TGTGCCAGCAGCCTCGGACAGGGGGTTTCACCCCTCCACTTT. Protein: CASSLGQGVSPLHF.

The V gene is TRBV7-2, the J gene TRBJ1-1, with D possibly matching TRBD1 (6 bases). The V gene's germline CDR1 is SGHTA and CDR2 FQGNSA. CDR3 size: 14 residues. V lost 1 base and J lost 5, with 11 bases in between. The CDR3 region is CASSLGSRGTEAFF. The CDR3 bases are TGTGCCAGCAGCTTAGGGTCCAGGGGTACTGAAGCTTTCTTT.

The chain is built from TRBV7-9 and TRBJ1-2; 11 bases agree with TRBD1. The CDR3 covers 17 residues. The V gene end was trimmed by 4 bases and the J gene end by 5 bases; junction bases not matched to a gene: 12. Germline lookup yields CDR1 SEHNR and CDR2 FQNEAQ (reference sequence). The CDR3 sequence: CASSSVAGTGGGYGYTF. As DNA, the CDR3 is TGTGCCAGCAGCTCCGTAGCCGGGACAGGGGGTGGATATGGCTACACCTTC.

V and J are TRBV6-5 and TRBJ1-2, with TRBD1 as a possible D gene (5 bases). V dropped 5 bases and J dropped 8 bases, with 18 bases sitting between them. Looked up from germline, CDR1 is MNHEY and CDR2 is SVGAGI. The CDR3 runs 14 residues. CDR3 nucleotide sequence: TGTGCCAGCAGTACCCGAAAGGGAGGGGAGGGCTACACCTTC. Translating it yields CASSTRKGGEGYTF.

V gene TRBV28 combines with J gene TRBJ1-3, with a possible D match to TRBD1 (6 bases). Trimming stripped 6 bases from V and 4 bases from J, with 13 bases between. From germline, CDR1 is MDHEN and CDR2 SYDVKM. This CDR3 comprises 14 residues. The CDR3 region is CASRQGGTGNTIYF. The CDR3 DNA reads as TGTGCCAGCAGACAGGGTGGCACGGGAAACACCATATATTTT.